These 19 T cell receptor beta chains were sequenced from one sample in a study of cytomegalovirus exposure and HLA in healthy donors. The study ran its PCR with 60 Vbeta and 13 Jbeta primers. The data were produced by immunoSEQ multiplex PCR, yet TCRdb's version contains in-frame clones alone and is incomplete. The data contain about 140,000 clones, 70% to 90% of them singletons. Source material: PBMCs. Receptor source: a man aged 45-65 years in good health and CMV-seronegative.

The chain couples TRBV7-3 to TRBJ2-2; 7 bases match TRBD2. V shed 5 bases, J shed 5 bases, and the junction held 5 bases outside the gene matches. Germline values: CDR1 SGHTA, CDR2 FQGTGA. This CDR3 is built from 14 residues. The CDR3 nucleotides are TGTGCCAGCAGCGGGGGGGATCGGACCGGGGAGCTGTTTTTT. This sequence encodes CASSGGDRTGELFF.

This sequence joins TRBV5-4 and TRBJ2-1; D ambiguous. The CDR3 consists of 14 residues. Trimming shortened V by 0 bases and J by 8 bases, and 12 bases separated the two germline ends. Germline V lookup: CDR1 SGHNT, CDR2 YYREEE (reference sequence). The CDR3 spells CASSLDYSSDEQFF. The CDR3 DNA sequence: TGTGCCAGCAGCTTGGACTATAGCAGCGATGAGCAGTTCTTC. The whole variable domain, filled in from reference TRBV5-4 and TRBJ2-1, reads ETGVTQSPTHLIKTRGQQVTLRCSSQSGHNTVSWYQQALGQGPQFIFQYYREEENGRGNFPPRFSGLQFPNYSSELNVNALELDDSALYLCASSLDYSSDEQFFGPGTRLTVL.

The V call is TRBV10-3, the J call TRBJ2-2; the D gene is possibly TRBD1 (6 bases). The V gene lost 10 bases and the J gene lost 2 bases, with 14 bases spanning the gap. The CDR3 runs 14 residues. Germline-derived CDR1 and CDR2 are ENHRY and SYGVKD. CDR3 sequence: CATLRTDNTGELFF. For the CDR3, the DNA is TGTGCCACCCTAAGGACAGACAACACCGGGGAGCTGTTTTTT.

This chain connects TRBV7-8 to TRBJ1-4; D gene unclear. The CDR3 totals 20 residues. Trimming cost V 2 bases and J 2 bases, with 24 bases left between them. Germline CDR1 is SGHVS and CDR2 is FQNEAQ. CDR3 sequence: CASSLRTRTSSSSTNEKLFF. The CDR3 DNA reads TGTGCCAGCAGCTTAAGAACCAGAACCTCATCAAGTTCTACTAATGAAAAACTGTTTTTT.

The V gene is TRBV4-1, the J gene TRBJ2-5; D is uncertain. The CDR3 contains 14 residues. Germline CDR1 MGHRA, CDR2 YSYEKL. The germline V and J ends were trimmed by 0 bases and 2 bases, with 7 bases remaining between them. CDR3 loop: CASSQESQQETQYF. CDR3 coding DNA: TGCGCCAGCAGCCAAGAATCCCAGCAAGAGACCCAGTACTTC.

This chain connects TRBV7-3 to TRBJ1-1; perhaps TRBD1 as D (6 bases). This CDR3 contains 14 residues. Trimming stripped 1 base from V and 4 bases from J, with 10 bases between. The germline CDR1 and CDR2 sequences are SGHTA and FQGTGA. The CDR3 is CASSLRRGRTEAFF. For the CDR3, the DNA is TGTGCCAGCAGCTTAAGGCGGGGGCGCACTGAAGCTTTCTTT.

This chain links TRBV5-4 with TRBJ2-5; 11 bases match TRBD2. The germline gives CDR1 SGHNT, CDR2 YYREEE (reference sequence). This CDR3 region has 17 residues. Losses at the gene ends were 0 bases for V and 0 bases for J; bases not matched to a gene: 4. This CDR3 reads CASSLGLAGTYQETQYF. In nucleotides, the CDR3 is TGTGCCAGCAGCTTGGGACTAGCGGGGACGTACCAAGAGACCCAGTACTTC. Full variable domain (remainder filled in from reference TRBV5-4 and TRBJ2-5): ETGVTQSPTHLIKTRGQQVTLRCSSQSGHNTVSWYQQALGQGPQFIFQYYREEENGRGNFPPRFSGLQFPNYSSELNVNALELDDSALYLCASSLGLAGTYQETQYFGPGTRLLVL.

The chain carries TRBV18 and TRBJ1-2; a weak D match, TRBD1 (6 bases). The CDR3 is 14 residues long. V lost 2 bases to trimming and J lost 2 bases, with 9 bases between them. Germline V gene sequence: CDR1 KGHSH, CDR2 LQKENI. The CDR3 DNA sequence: TGTGCCAGCTCACCAAGCCAGGGGAACTATGGCTACACCTTC. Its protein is CASSPSQGNYGYTF. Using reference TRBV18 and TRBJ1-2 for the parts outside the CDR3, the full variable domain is NAGVMQNPRHLVRRRGQEARLRCSPMKGHSHVYWYRQLPEEGLKFMVYLQKENIIDESGMPKERFSAEFPKEGPSILRIQQVVRGDSAAYFCASSPSQGNYGYTFGSGTRLTVV.

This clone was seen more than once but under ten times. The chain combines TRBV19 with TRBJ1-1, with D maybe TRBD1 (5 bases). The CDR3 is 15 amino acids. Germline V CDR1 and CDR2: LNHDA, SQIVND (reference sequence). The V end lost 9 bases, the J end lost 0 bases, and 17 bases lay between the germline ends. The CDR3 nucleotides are TGTGCCAGCACGGGGGGGGACTGGGTGAACACTGAAGCTTTCTTT. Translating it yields CASTGGDWVNTEAFF. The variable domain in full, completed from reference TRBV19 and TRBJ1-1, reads DGGITQSPKYLFRKEGQNVTLSCEQNLNHDAMYWYRQDPGQGLRLIYYSQIVNDFQKGDIAEGYSVSREKKESFPLTVTSAQKNPTAFYLCASTGGDWVNTEAFFGQGTRLTVV.

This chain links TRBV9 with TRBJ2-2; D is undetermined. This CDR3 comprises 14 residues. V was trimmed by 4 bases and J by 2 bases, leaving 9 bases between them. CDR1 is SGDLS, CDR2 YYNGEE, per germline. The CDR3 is CASSSRLNTGELFF. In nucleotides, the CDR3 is TGTGCCAGCAGCTCCCGACTTAACACCGGGGAGCTGTTTTTT.

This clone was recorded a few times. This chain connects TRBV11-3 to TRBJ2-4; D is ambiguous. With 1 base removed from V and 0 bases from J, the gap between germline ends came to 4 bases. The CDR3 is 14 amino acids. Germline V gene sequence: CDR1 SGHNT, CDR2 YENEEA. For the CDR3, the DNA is TGTGCCAGCAGCTTAGGAGTAGCCAAAAACATTCAGTACTTC. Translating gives CASSLGVAKNIQYF.

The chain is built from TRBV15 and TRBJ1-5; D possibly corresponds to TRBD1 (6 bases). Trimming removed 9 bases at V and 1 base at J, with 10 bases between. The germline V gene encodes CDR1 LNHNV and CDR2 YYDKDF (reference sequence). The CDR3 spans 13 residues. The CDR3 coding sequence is TGTGCCACTGCACAGGGAAGCAATCAGCCCCAGCATTTT. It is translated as CATAQGSNQPQHF.

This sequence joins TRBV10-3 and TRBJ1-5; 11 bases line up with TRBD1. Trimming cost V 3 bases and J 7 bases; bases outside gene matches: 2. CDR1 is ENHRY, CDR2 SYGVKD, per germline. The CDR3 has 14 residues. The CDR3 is CAISERDRGQPQHF. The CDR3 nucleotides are TGTGCCATCAGTGAAAGGGACAGGGGGCAGCCCCAGCATTTT.

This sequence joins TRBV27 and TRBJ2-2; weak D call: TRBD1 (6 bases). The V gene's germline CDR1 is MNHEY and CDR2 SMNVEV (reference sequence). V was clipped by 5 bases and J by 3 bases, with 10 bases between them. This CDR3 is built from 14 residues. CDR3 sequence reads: CASSPQGYTGELFF. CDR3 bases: TGTGCCAGCAGTCCGCAGGGGTACACCGGGGAGCTGTTTTTT.

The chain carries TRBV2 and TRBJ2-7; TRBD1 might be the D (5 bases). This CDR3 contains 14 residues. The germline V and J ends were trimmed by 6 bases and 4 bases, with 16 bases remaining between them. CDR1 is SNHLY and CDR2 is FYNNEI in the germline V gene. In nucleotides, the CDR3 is TGTGCCAGCAGCGTTAACAGGAACGGGTACGAGCAGTACTTC. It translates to CASSVNRNGYEQYF.

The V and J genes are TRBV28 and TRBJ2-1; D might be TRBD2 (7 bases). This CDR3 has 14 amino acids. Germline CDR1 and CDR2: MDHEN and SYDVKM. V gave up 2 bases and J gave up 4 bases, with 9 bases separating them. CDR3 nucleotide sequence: TGTGCCAGCAGTTTAGCGGGGGCGTACAATGAGCAGTTCTTC. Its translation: CASSLAGAYNEQFF.

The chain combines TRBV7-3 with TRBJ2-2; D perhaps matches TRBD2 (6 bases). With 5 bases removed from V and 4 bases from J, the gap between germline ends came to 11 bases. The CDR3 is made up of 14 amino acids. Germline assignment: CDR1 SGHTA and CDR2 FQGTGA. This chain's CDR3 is CASSDVGGTGELFF. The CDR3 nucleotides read TGTGCCAGCAGCGACGTGGGGGGCACCGGGGAGCTGTTTTTT.

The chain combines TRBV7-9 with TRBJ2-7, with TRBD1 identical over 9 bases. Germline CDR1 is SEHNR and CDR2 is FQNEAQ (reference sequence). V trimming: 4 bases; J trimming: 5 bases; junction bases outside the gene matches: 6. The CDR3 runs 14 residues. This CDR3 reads CASSSNRGQNEQYF. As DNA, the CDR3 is TGTGCCAGCAGCTCGAACAGGGGGCAGAACGAGCAGTACTTC.

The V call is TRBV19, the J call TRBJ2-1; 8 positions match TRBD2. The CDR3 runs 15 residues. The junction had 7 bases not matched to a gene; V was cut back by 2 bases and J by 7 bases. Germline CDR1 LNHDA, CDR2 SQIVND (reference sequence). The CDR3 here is CASSISSGGPNEQFF. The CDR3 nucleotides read TGTGCCAGTAGTATATCATCGGGAGGGCCTAATGAGCAGTTCTTC.